The rows below give T cell receptor beta chains drawn from one sample of a study of early T cells in non-severe SARS-CoV-2 infection. TCRdb re-derived calls from the 5' RACE reads in MiXCR, one entry per CDR3 protein. The sample shows some 54,000 distinct CDR3 sequences, roughly a tenth of them seen only once. Sequencing input: whole blood. The receptors derive from an adult who was a healthcare worker with PCR-confirmed SARS-CoV-2 infection or an uninfected control (not recorded which). CDR3s include the opening cysteine and the closing phenylalanine or tryptophan. The order of the fields is V gene, clone size, D gene, J gene, CDR3 protein, CDR3 DNA. A D gene is named only where the DNA matches it firmly. Clone size is not always given. Where it is, it says once, few, many or a class for expanded clones.

v_call: TRBV7-7
clone_size: many
d_call: -
j_call: TRBJ2-1
cdr3_aa: CASSWTGGTGRSHDNEQFF
cdr3_nt: TGTGCTAGCAGCTGGACGGGGGGCACAGGGAGATCCCACGACAATGAGCAGTTCTTC

v_call: TRBV24-1
clone_size: few
d_call: -
j_call: TRBJ2-1
cdr3_aa: CATRDQYNEQFF
cdr3_nt: TGTGCCACCCGGGATCAGTACAATGAGCAGTTCTTC

v_call: TRBV25-1
clone_size: -
d_call: TRBD1
j_call: TRBJ1-4
cdr3_aa: CASSGRTGLHEKLFF
cdr3_nt: TGTGCCAGCAGTGGGCGGACAGGGCTACATGAAAAACTGTTTTTT

v_call: TRBV11-2
clone_size: -
d_call: -
j_call: TRBJ2-4
cdr3_aa: CASSFSGTHENIQYF
cdr3_nt: TGTGCCAGCAGCTTCAGTGGGACCCACGAAAACATTCAGTACTTC

v_call: TRBV12-3/TRBV12-4
clone_size: -
d_call: TRBD2
j_call: TRBJ2-1
cdr3_aa: CASSGTRSLGSRSNEQFF
cdr3_nt: TGTGCCAGCAGTGGGACTAGAAGTTTGGGCTCCAGGTCCAATGAGCAGTTCTTC

v_call: TRBV7-9
clone_size: few
d_call: -
j_call: TRBJ2-7
cdr3_aa: CASRPEWVREQYF
cdr3_nt: TGTGCCAGCAGGCCCGAATGGGTCAGGGAGCAGTACTTC

v_call: TRBV20-1
clone_size: many
d_call: TRBD2
j_call: TRBJ2-3
cdr3_aa: CSVRLAGSTDTQYF
cdr3_nt: TGCAGTGTTCGGCTAGCGGGGAGCACAGATACGCAGTATTTT

v_call: TRBV29-1
clone_size: -
d_call: -
j_call: TRBJ2-1
cdr3_aa: CSVEGREQFF
cdr3_nt: TGCAGCGTTGAGGGTCGAGAGCAGTTCTTC

v_call: TRBV29-1
clone_size: many
d_call: -
j_call: TRBJ2-3
cdr3_aa: CSVRISSTDTQYF
cdr3_nt: TGCAGCGTTCGAATCTCTAGCACAGATACGCAGTATTTT

v_call: TRBV9
clone_size: many
d_call: TRBD2
j_call: TRBJ2-1
cdr3_aa: CASSGRLAGGLEEQFF
cdr3_nt: TGTGCCAGCAGCGGTCGACTAGCGGGAGGGCTTGAGGAGCAGTTCTTC

v_call: TRBV29-1
clone_size: few
d_call: -
j_call: TRBJ2-2
cdr3_aa: CSVILGAGELFF
cdr3_nt: TGCAGCGTTATCTTGGGAGCCGGGGAGCTGTTTTTT

v_call: TRBV12-3/TRBV12-4
clone_size: many
d_call: TRBD2
j_call: TRBJ2-1
cdr3_aa: CASSPLAGGSYNEQFF
cdr3_nt: TGTGCCAGCAGCCCCCTAGCGGGAGGGTCCTACAATGAGCAGTTCTTC

v_call: TRBV6-6
clone_size: -
d_call: -
j_call: TRBJ2-7
cdr3_aa: CASSQTTYEQYF
cdr3_nt: TGTGCCAGCAGCCAAACGACCTACGAGCAGTACTTC

v_call: TRBV28
clone_size: -
d_call: -
j_call: TRBJ1-5
cdr3_aa: CASSPATGRNNNQPQHF
cdr3_nt: TGTGCCAGCAGCCCTGCCACGGGACGGAATAACAATCAGCCCCAGCATTTT

v_call: TRBV5-6
clone_size: -
d_call: -
j_call: TRBJ2-1
cdr3_aa: CASSRWRNEQFF
cdr3_nt: TGTGCCAGCAGCCGGTGGCGGAACGAGCAGTTCTTC

v_call: TRBV29-1
clone_size: -
d_call: -
j_call: TRBJ2-1
cdr3_aa: CSVVIRDNEQFF
cdr3_nt: TGCAGCGTTGTTATCAGGGACAATGAGCAGTTCTTC

v_call: TRBV5-6
clone_size: -
d_call: -
j_call: TRBJ1-4
cdr3_aa: CASSSSRTGNEKLFF
cdr3_nt: TGTGCCAGCAGCTCCTCGCGGACTGGTAATGAAAAACTGTTTTTT

v_call: TRBV6-5
clone_size: many
d_call: -
j_call: TRBJ2-3
cdr3_aa: CASSPEDSYYTDTQYF
cdr3_nt: TGTGCCAGCAGTCCCGAGGACAGTTATTACACAGATACGCAGTATTTT

v_call: TRBV5-1
clone_size: -
d_call: TRBD1
j_call: TRBJ1-2
cdr3_aa: CASSYPGQGEGGYTF
cdr3_nt: TGCGCCAGCAGCTACCCGGGACAGGGAGAAGGTGGCTACACCTTC

v_call: TRBV20-1
clone_size: many
d_call: -
j_call: TRBJ2-1
cdr3_aa: CSARVTGYHNEQFF
cdr3_nt: TGCAGTGCTAGAGTAACAGGGTACCACAATGAGCAGTTCTTC

v_call: TRBV3-1
clone_size: -
d_call: TRBD1
j_call: TRBJ1-1
cdr3_aa: CASSRTVGQGTSEAFF
cdr3_nt: TGTGCCAGCAGCCGCACCGTGGGACAGGGAACTTCTGAAGCTTTCTTT

v_call: TRBV4-3
clone_size: many
d_call: TRBD1
j_call: TRBJ1-6
cdr3_aa: CASSQGDRVNSPLHF
cdr3_nt: TGCGCCAGCAGCCAAGGGGACAGGGTAAACTCACCCCTCCACTTT

v_call: TRBV5-4
clone_size: -
d_call: TRBD2
j_call: TRBJ2-3
cdr3_aa: CASSIPPVGRVGSTQYF
cdr3_nt: TGTGCCAGCAGCATCCCGCCCGTCGGGAGGGTCGGAAGTACGCAGTATTTT

v_call: TRBV18
clone_size: many
d_call: -
j_call: TRBJ2-2
cdr3_aa: CASSPNGDNTGELFF
cdr3_nt: TGTGCCAGCTCACCAAACGGGGATAACACCGGGGAGCTGTTTTTT

v_call: TRBV15
clone_size: many
d_call: -
j_call: TRBJ2-1
cdr3_aa: CATSRGPRDNEQFF
cdr3_nt: TGTGCCACCAGCAGAGGTCCGCGGGACAATGAGCAGTTCTTC

v_call: TRBV4-3
clone_size: many
d_call: -
j_call: TRBJ2-4
cdr3_aa: CASSQDSLGNKNIQYF
cdr3_nt: TGCGCCAGCAGCCAAGACTCGTTAGGCAACAAAAACATTCAGTACTTC

v_call: TRBV29-1
clone_size: -
d_call: TRBD1
j_call: TRBJ1-5
cdr3_aa: CSVAPGGFDQPQHF
cdr3_nt: TGCAGCGTTGCCCCAGGGGGATTCGATCAGCCCCAGCATTTT

v_call: TRBV12-3/TRBV12-4
clone_size: many
d_call: -
j_call: TRBJ1-1
cdr3_aa: CASSFGGGRTEAFF
cdr3_nt: TGTGCCAGCAGTTTCGGAGGGGGAAGGACTGAAGCTTTCTTT

v_call: TRBV27
clone_size: -
d_call: -
j_call: TRBJ2-3
cdr3_aa: CASSPKHPSTDTQYF
cdr3_nt: TGTGCCAGCAGCCCTAAACACCCTAGCACAGATACGCAGTATTTT

v_call: TRBV7-3
clone_size: few
d_call: -
j_call: TRBJ2-6
cdr3_aa: CASRTGAGANVLTF
cdr3_nt: TGTGCCAGCAGAACGGGGGCTGGGGCCAACGTCCTGACTTTC

v_call: TRBV12-3/TRBV12-4
clone_size: many
d_call: TRBD1
j_call: TRBJ2-3
cdr3_aa: CASSLGQGSDTQYF
cdr3_nt: TGTGCCAGCAGCCTAGGACAGGGGTCAGATACGCAGTATTTT

v_call: TRBV20-1
clone_size: many
d_call: -
j_call: TRBJ2-1
cdr3_aa: CSAPGTHLDNEQFF
cdr3_nt: TGCAGTGCCCCCGGGACCCACTTAGACAATGAGCAGTTCTTC

v_call: TRBV5-6
clone_size: many
d_call: -
j_call: TRBJ2-3
cdr3_aa: CASSLAGPGTQYF
cdr3_nt: TGTGCCAGCAGCTTGGCAGGCCCCGGCACGCAGTATTTT

v_call: TRBV2
clone_size: -
d_call: TRBD2
j_call: TRBJ2-3
cdr3_aa: CASSDGLAGFTDTQYF
cdr3_nt: TGTGCCAGCAGTGACGGGCTAGCGGGATTCACAGATACGCAGTATTTT

v_call: TRBV19
clone_size: many
d_call: TRBD1
j_call: TRBJ2-2
cdr3_aa: CASTTYDRGNDGELFF
cdr3_nt: TGTGCCAGTACTACCTACGACAGGGGGAACGACGGGGAGCTGTTTTTT

v_call: TRBV15
clone_size: -
d_call: -
j_call: TRBJ2-6
cdr3_aa: CATSRVGVASGANVLTF
cdr3_nt: TGTGCCACCAGCAGAGTGGGGGTGGCCTCTGGGGCCAACGTCCTGACTTTC

v_call: TRBV29-1
clone_size: few
d_call: -
j_call: TRBJ2-7
cdr3_aa: CSVGHQLYEQYF
cdr3_nt: TGCAGCGTTGGACACCAACTTTACGAGCAGTACTTC

v_call: TRBV29-1
clone_size: many
d_call: TRBD2
j_call: TRBJ2-1
cdr3_aa: CSAGDEQFF
cdr3_nt: TGCTCAGCGGGAGATGAGCAGTTCTTC

v_call: TRBV10-1
clone_size: many
d_call: TRBD1
j_call: TRBJ1-1
cdr3_aa: CASSRGQGGGTEAFF
cdr3_nt: TGCGCCAGCAGCAGAGGACAGGGCGGGGGGACTGAAGCTTTCTTT

v_call: TRBV6-1
clone_size: -
d_call: -
j_call: TRBJ2-3
cdr3_aa: CASSEAKGVWADTQYF
cdr3_nt: TGTGCCAGCAGTGAAGCTAAAGGGGTCTGGGCAGATACGCAGTATTTT

v_call: TRBV20-1
clone_size: -
d_call: -
j_call: TRBJ2-1
cdr3_aa: CSAGDGSYNEQFF
cdr3_nt: TGCAGTGCCGGAGACGGTTCCTACAATGAGCAGTTCTTC

v_call: TRBV6-5
clone_size: many
d_call: TRBD2
j_call: TRBJ2-7
cdr3_aa: CASSSTSGRAYF
cdr3_nt: TGTGCCAGCAGTTCGACTAGCGGGAGGGCGTACTTC

v_call: TRBV9
clone_size: -
d_call: -
j_call: TRBJ2-1
cdr3_aa: CASSGGELFNEQFF
cdr3_nt: TGTGCCAGCAGCGGTGGGGAGCTTTTCAATGAGCAGTTCTTC

v_call: TRBV20-1
clone_size: -
d_call: -
j_call: TRBJ2-1
cdr3_aa: CSASADQTYNEQFF
cdr3_nt: TGCAGTGCTAGTGCGGACCAAACCTACAATGAGCAGTTCTTC

v_call: TRBV6-5
clone_size: many
d_call: -
j_call: TRBJ2-3
cdr3_aa: CASSYSEQSTDTQYF
cdr3_nt: TGTGCCAGCAGTTACTCGGAACAGAGCACAGATACGCAGTATTTT

v_call: TRBV4-1
clone_size: -
d_call: TRBD2
j_call: TRBJ2-1
cdr3_aa: CASSQTSGSLYEQFF
cdr3_nt: TGCGCCAGCAGCCAAACTAGCGGGAGTTTGTATGAGCAGTTCTTC

v_call: TRBV12-3/TRBV12-4
clone_size: many
d_call: TRBD2
j_call: TRBJ2-1
cdr3_aa: CASSPGLAGGPTGNEQFF
cdr3_nt: TGTGCCAGCAGCCCAGGACTAGCGGGAGGGCCAACCGGGAATGAGCAGTTCTTC

v_call: TRBV2
clone_size: many
d_call: -
j_call: TRBJ1-2
cdr3_aa: CASSVDYGYTF
cdr3_nt: TGTGCCAGCAGTGTTGACTATGGCTACACCTTC

v_call: TRBV30
clone_size: few
d_call: -
j_call: TRBJ2-4
cdr3_aa: CAWMRGSIQYF
cdr3_nt: TGTGCCTGGATGCGGGGCAGCATTCAGTACTTC

v_call: TRBV3-1
clone_size: many
d_call: TRBD2
j_call: TRBJ2-1
cdr3_aa: CASSRGSGRYNEQFF
cdr3_nt: TGTGCCAGCAGCCGTGGGAGCGGGAGGTACAATGAGCAGTTCTTC

v_call: TRBV4-3
clone_size: many
d_call: -
j_call: TRBJ2-2
cdr3_aa: CASSPRLGGNTGELFF
cdr3_nt: TGCGCCAGCAGCCCCCGGTTGGGGGGGAACACCGGGGAGCTGTTTTTT

v_call: TRBV12-5
clone_size: many
d_call: -
j_call: TRBJ2-1
cdr3_aa: CASGGQGSYNEQFF
cdr3_nt: TGTGCTAGTGGGGGGCAGGGGAGCTACAATGAGCAGTTCTTC

v_call: TRBV20-1
clone_size: few
d_call: -
j_call: TRBJ1-1
cdr3_aa: CSAPLDGYTEAFF
cdr3_nt: TGCAGTGCTCCCCTGGATGGGTACACTGAAGCTTTCTTT

v_call: TRBV20-1
clone_size: many
d_call: TRBD2
j_call: TRBJ2-7
cdr3_aa: CSARELAGGFYEQYF
cdr3_nt: TGCAGTGCTAGAGAACTAGCGGGAGGTTTCTACGAGCAGTACTTC

v_call: TRBV20-1
clone_size: few
d_call: -
j_call: TRBJ2-7
cdr3_aa: CSARPVGRTYEQYF
cdr3_nt: TGCAGTGCTAGGCCGGTGGGCAGGACCTACGAGCAGTACTTC

v_call: TRBV12-3/TRBV12-4
clone_size: -
d_call: TRBD1
j_call: TRBJ1-3
cdr3_aa: CASSIGGRGPGNTIYF
cdr3_nt: TGTGCCAGCAGCATAGGGGGTAGGGGGCCTGGAAACACCATATATTTT